This TCR beta chain is from a study of T cell therapy product for transplant patients (dated by TCRdb to the late 2010s). Regarding the complete study: The wider healthy donor group, in Berlin, Germany, included about 20 individuals (approximately ten male and 9 female) aged roughly 24 to 81 years. Expansion media were supplemented with either IL-7 and IL-15 at roughly 9.3 ng/ml or IL-2 at approximately 50 U/ml. To assess clonal composition, the TCRbeta repertoires of CMV-specific T-cell products grown with and without rapamycin from the same donors were compared. The study developed a next-generation autologous adoptive antiviral T-cell product for immunosuppressed solid organ transplant patients, using CMV as the model virus. TCRbeta repertoire analysis of rapamycin-treated and untreated products involved n = 3 healthy donors. Points the paper makes about the study in general: Paired products from the same donor had many clones in common, while repertoires from different donors did not overlap. The authors proposed that the higher clonal diversity in Rapa-TCPs may reflect the survival of low-frequency clones and the preferential expansion of central memory T cells. Rapamycin-treated products showed a more diverse, less clonal TCRbeta repertoire and contained more distinct clones than untreated products. Approximately 70% of the repertoire was covered by the top 10 clones in rapamycin-treated products, versus about 91% in untreated products.

Points on this clone: It has no known antigen specificity. Per-base qualities were not stored, and no clone one base away is much larger. Distinct nucleotide sequences in the sample also encode this CDR3.

According to the germline V gene (reference sequence), CDR1 reads DFQATT and CDR2 reads SNEGSKA. V loses 3 bases of germline sequence and J loses 4 bases, and the interval between the two ends is 6 bases. The CDR3 sequence holds 11 residues, the cysteine and phenylalanine included. The CDR3 DNA has 33 bases and is translated from base 1. Genomic DNA was extracted using an AllPrep DNA/RNA Kit, and TCRbeta CDR3 regions were amplified using the immunoSEQ hsTCRb Kit. As for the original processing: In-frame CDR3 nucleotide sequences without stop codons were defined as productive rearrangements and were analyzed in immunoSEQ Analyzer 3.0. Clonality was computed from productive entropy normalized to the number of productive rearrangements, and sample overlap was measured with the Morisita index. This immuneACCESS table, as held by TCRdb, lists in-frame sequences with V and J called but not all clones. Of the missing ones, under half trace to an unresolved V gene in checked studies; the others have no known cause. Clonal size and the V and J genes are those of that table, whereas D and trimming came from the DNA. The sample table records about 1,100 clones; around 50% of these occur just once. The top ten clonotypes cover nearly 35% of the sample.

With reference to the paper, the sample label is defined as: roughly 22 nM rapamycin added during CMV-specific T-cell product expansion (Rapa-TCP). Going by the paper, this sample's label translates to: CMVpp65/IE-1-reactive T cells enriched by IFNgamma capture and expanded in vitro. For less than seven hours, PBMCs were stimulated with overlapping CMV pp65 and IE-1 peptide pools, with each pool at around 0.47 ug/ml. IFNgamma-producing CMV-stimulated cells were positively selected with the IFNgamma Secretion Assay-Cell Enrichment and Detection Kit (Miltenyi Biotec). Enriched IFNgamma+ cells were cultured for around three weeks with irradiated autologous feeders plus either IL-7/IL-15 or IL-2. To provide enough cells for different cell sorting steps, buffy coats were used from 3 of the 19 healthy donors. Peripheral blood mononuclear cells were isolated using Biocoll density gradient centrifugation. Buffy coats from healthy donors were obtained from DRK.

The source of this sequence is an adult in good health. Sequencing input: a sorted cell population cultured from PBMCs. The chain was built from TRBV20-1 and TRBJ1-1, with no confidently assigned D gene. The DNA sequence is TGCAGTGCTAGCCGATCCACTGAAGCTTTCTTT. Translated, this is CSASRSTEAFF.